This T cell receptor (beta chain) was captured by sequencing in a study of T-cell memory formation after mild COVID-19. Study-wide results and limits: Some clones that responded were present in memory (sampled pre-infection), which suggests cross-reactive memory joined.

Comment on this clonotype: Its target is not known.

This CDR3 has 11 residues. V was trimmed by 6 bases and J by 8 bases, leaving 7 bases between them. Each CDR3 protein is one row after TCRdb ran MiXCR on the 5' RACE reads. The sample lists under 300,000 distinct CDR3 sequences, roughly 17% seen once, with more than 20% in the top ten. V is TRBV12-3 or TRBV12-4 and J is TRBJ1-4, with D uncertain. Sequencing was performed on PBMCs or a T cell subset sorted from them (not recorded which). This TCR derives from a man between 18 and 29 years old who had mild COVID-19 (a few samples of this study predate the infection). Cell type and time point are not known. The CDR3 protein is CASRAIEKLFF. The CDR3 region has the DNA TGTGCCAGCAGGGCCATCGAAAAACTGTTTTTT.